Shown below are 15 T cell receptor beta chains from a single sample sequenced in a study of blood T cell repertoires in COVID-19. The repertoire was sequenced with immunoSEQ multiplex PCR; TCRdb's copy has only in-frame clones and lacks some. The sample has around 79,000 clones, around 90% seen once. Sequenced material: peripheral blood. Receptor source: a human donor in a cohort sampled during active COVID-19.

The sample holds a few counts of this clone. This chain connects TRBV5-1 to TRBJ1-1; 8 bases are a match to TRBD1. This CDR3 is built from 14 residues. Germline V gene sequence: CDR1 SGHRS, CDR2 YFSETQ. V lost 6 bases and J lost 1; bases outside the gene matches: 5. The CDR3 DNA reads as TGCGCCAGCACGGCCGGGACAGGGAACACTGAAGCTTTCTTT. Protein: CASTAGTGNTEAFF.

V usage is TRBV3-1 (or the pseudogene TRBV3-2) and J usage is TRBJ1-2, with D unresolved. The CDR3 has 12 amino acids. V lost 1 base to trimming and J lost 13 bases, with 13 bases between them. CDR1 LGHDT and CDR2 YNNKEL come from the germline V gene (reference sequence). The DNA for the CDR3 is TGTGCCAGCAGCCAAGGCCGGTTGCCTGCCACCTTC. It codes for CASSQGRLPATF.

The chain is built from TRBV30 and TRBJ1-6; no clear D gene. V lost 4 bases, J lost 3 bases, and 13 bases lay in between. The CDR3 extends over 15 amino acids. Germline values: CDR1 GTSNPN, CDR2 SVGIG (reference sequence). The CDR3 sequence is CAWTLAGYYNSPLHF. CDR3 nucleotide sequence: TGTGCCTGGACCCTTGCAGGTTACTATAATTCACCCCTCCACTTT.

The genes are TRBV2 and TRBJ1-4, with D unclear. The CDR3 totals 15 residues. Trimming pared 4 bases from V and 8 bases from J, leaving 17 bases between. Per germline, CDR1 SNHLY and CDR2 FYNNEI. Here the CDR3 reads CASSGMGRVREKLFF. In DNA, the CDR3 is TGTGCCAGCAGTGGTATGGGCAGAGTACGGGAAAAACTGTTTTTT.

The chain is built from TRBV5-1 and TRBJ2-7, with 7 bases matching TRBD2. The length of the CDR3 is 16 residues. Germline-derived CDR1 and CDR2 are SGHRS and YFSETQ. V lost 6 bases to trimming and J lost 9 bases; unmatched junction nucleotides: 21. The CDR3 DNA reads TGCGCCAGCACACCTCTCCCGTCTAGCGGTTTAAGCGGGCAGTACTTC. Translated: CASTPLPSSGLSGQYF.

This clone was detected only once. J is TRBJ2-1 and V is TRBV6-1, with 10 bases identical to TRBD1. This CDR3 has 16 amino acids. Unmatched junction bases numbered 9, after V lost 3 bases and J lost 7 bases. Germline values: CDR1 MNHNS, CDR2 SASEGT. The CDR3 DNA reads as TGTGCCAGCAGTGATATTGGGGACAGGGGAATTAATGAGCAGTTCTTC. Translating gives CASSDIGDRGINEQFF.

This sequence joins TRBV11-2 and TRBJ1-2; no reliable D call. Trimming removed 4 bases at V and 4 bases at J, with 10 bases between. Germline assignment: CDR1 SGHAT and CDR2 FQNNGV. The CDR3 runs to 13 residues. The CDR3: CASSSSPGYGYTF. For the CDR3, the DNA is TGTGCCAGCAGCTCCAGCCCGGGCTATGGCTACACCTTC.

This sequence joins TRBV15 and TRBJ2-1; D remains ambiguous. Trimming removed 1 base from V and 11 bases from J, with 12 bases in between. Germline-derived CDR1 and CDR2 are LNHNV and YYDKDF (reference sequence). The length of the CDR3 is 13 residues. The CDR3 DNA sequence: TGTGCCACCAGCAGAGTTGAGGCACCTAAGCAGTTCTTC. This sequence encodes CATSRVEAPKQFF.

The chain links TRBV4-1 to TRBJ1-2; D call uncertain. The CDR3 has 15 residues. Germline V gives CDR1 MGHRA, CDR2 YSYEKL. Trimming took 1 base from V and 4 from J, leaving 13 bases between them. CDR3 loop: CASSQASDGLYGYTF. The CDR3 DNA follows: TGCGCCAGCAGCCAAGCATCGGACGGACTCTATGGCTACACCTTC.

The V and J genes are TRBV19 and TRBJ2-4; 8 bases line up with TRBD2. This CDR3 has 17 amino acids. Trimming cost V 0 bases and J 8 bases; bases outside gene matches: 12. The germline V gene has CDR1 LNHDA and CDR2 SQIVND (reference sequence). As DNA, the CDR3 is TGTGCCAGTAGTATAGAGGCCAATGCGGGAGGTGGGTACATTCAGTACTTC. Translated: CASSIEANAGGGYIQYF.

This clone came up once. The rearrangement uses TRBV5-1 and TRBJ2-6; 10 nucleotides align to TRBD1. Trimming at V came to 0 bases and at J to 0 bases, leaving 3 bases not matched to a gene. CDR3 length: 18 amino acids. Germline V gene lookup returns CDR1 SGHRS and CDR2 YFSETQ. The CDR3 sequence: CASSLGTGGYSGANVLTF. CDR3 nucleotide sequence: TGCGCCAGCAGCTTGGGGACAGGGGGATACTCTGGGGCCAACGTCCTGACTTTC.

This chain connects TRBV15 to TRBJ1-4; TRBD1 matches 9 bases. The V segment lost 2 bases and the J segment 16 bases; nucleotides outside the gene matches: 8. The CDR3 covers 13 residues. Germline V lookup: CDR1 LNHNV, CDR2 YYDKDF (reference sequence). CDR3 nucleotide sequence: TGTGCCACCAGCAGAAATACAGGGGGCGAGGCGTTTTTT. Protein product: CATSRNTGGEAFF. Variable domain in full (rest from reference TRBV15 and TRBJ1-4): DAMVIQNPRYQVTQFGKPVTLSCSQTLNHNVMYWYQQKSSQAPKLLFHYYDKDFNNEADTPDNFQSRRPNTSFCFLDIRSPGLGDTAMYLCATSRNTGGEAFFGSGTQLSVL.

This clone is a singleton in its sample. This chain connects TRBV11-2 to TRBJ2-6, with TRBD2 matching over 9 bases. Germline V gene data show CDR1 as SGHAT and CDR2 as FQNNGV. The CDR3 has 15 residues. With V trimmed by 5 bases and J by 3 bases, 2 bases remained unmatched. In DNA, the CDR3 is TGTGCCAGCAGCCATAGCGGGGGTGGGGCCAACGTCCTGACTTTC. Translating it yields CASSHSGGGANVLTF.

This clone was seen only a few times. The chain links TRBV7-2 to TRBJ2-2, with D perhaps TRBD2 (5 bases). Per the germline V gene, CDR1 is SGHTA and CDR2 is FQGNSA. This CDR3 is built from 15 residues. V lost 6 bases to trimming and J lost 7 bases, with 18 bases between them. The CDR3 bases are TGTGCCAGCAGAAGGACTGCCGGTGAGATCGGGGAGCTGTTTTTT. Protein sequence: CASRRTAGEIGELFF. The full variable domain, rest sourced from reference TRBV7-2 and TRBJ2-2, is GAGVSQSPSNKVTEKGKDVELRCDPISGHTALYWYRQSLGQGLEFLIYFQGNSAPDKSGLPSDRFSAERTGGSVSTLTIQRTQQEDSAVYLCASRRTAGEIGELFFGEGSRLTVL.

The V gene is TRBV5-4, the J gene TRBJ2-3, with D possibly being TRBD2 (6 bases). The CDR3 has 14 residues. Germline-derived CDR1 and CDR2 are SGHNT and YYREEE (reference sequence). Trimming took 1 base from V and 2 from J, leaving 8 bases between them. CDR3 sequence: CASSLWGDTDTQYF. Here the CDR3 DNA reads TGTGCCAGCAGCTTGTGGGGGGACACAGATACGCAGTATTTT.